The 18 T cell receptor beta chains listed next were all sequenced from one sample in a study of T cell responses to AZD1222 COVID-19 vaccine. The protocol was immunoSEQ multiplex PCR, while the TCRdb copy is restricted to in-frame clones and leaves out a portion. The table has around 110,000 clones, roughly nine tenths seen once. The specimen comprised peripheral blood, sampled on day 0 of AZD1222 vaccination. The receptor source for this set is an adult in good health.

This sequence joins TRBV6-2 or TRBV6-3 and TRBJ2-3; 15 positions match TRBD2. CDR1 is MNHEY, CDR2 SVGEGT, per germline. This CDR3 is 21 amino acids long. Trimming removed 4 bases from V and 1 base from J; junction bases left unmatched: 15. This CDR3 is CASSFPRTGWTSGRGTDTQYF. In DNA, the CDR3 is TGTGCCAGCAGTTTTCCACGGACAGGCTGGACTAGCGGGAGGGGCACAGATACGCAGTATTTT.

This clone was detected once. J is TRBJ2-1 and V is TRBV12-5, with 9 bases fitting TRBD2. V dropped 5 bases and J dropped 0; count of bases not matched to a gene: 8. The CDR3 has 17 amino acids. CDR1 and CDR2 (germline): LGHNT, FRNRAP. The CDR3 region has the DNA TGTGCTAGTGGTGTGGGGCTAGCGGGGCTCTCCTACAATGAGCAGTTCTTC. Translated: CASGVGLAGLSYNEQFF.

J is TRBJ1-2 and V is TRBV2; D perhaps matches TRBD1 (6 bases). Trimming shortened V by 6 bases and J by 8 bases, and 16 bases separated the two germline ends. The germline gives CDR1 SNHLY, CDR2 FYNNEI. The length of the CDR3 is 13 residues. Here the CDR3 reads CASSGTRLGGYTF. The CDR3 coding sequence is TGTGCCAGCAGCGGGACAAGGTTAGGAGGCTACACCTTC.

The chain combines TRBV7-9 with TRBJ2-1, with D possibly being TRBD1 (6 bases). Deletions cut 0 bases from V and 2 bases from J, with 11 bases between. The CDR3 runs to 16 residues. Per the germline V gene, CDR1 is SEHNR and CDR2 is FQNEAQ (reference sequence). CDR3 in amino acids: CASSLARPGAYNEQFF. CDR3 nucleotides: TGTGCCAGCAGCTTAGCGCGGCCAGGGGCCTACAATGAGCAGTTCTTC.

The sample holds one count of this clone. This chain uses TRBV18 with TRBJ2-2, with D perhaps TRBD1 or TRBD2 (6 bases each). Germline V lookup: CDR1 KGHSH, CDR2 LQKENI. With 2 bases removed from V and 0 bases from J, the gap between germline ends came to 10 bases. CDR3 size: 16 residues. CDR3 loop: CASSPNRGPNTGELFF. The CDR3 region has the DNA TGTGCCAGCTCACCAAATCGGGGGCCGAACACCGGGGAGCTGTTTTTT. The variable domain in full, with the rest retrieved from reference TRBV18 and TRBJ2-2, is NAGVMQNPRHLVRRRGQEARLRCSPMKGHSHVYWYRQLPEEGLKFMVYLQKENIIDESGMPKERFSAEFPKEGPSILRIQQVVRGDSAAYFCASSPNRGPNTGELFFGEGSRLTVL.

V usage is TRBV30 and J usage is TRBJ1-2; the D is unclear. V was clipped by 1 base and J by 8 bases, with 11 bases between them. Germline CDR1 reads GTSNPN; CDR2 reads SVGIG (reference sequence). The CDR3 contains 12 residues. CDR3: CAWSAGSGGYTF. CDR3 DNA sequence: TGTGCCTGGAGTGCTGGATCGGGCGGCTACACCTTC.

The chain recombines TRBV6-6 with TRBJ1-4, with D uncertain. V gave up 3 bases and J gave up 4 bases, with 9 bases separating them. The V gene's germline CDR1 is MNHNY and CDR2 SVGAGI (reference sequence). This CDR3 comprises 14 residues. The CDR3 nucleotides are TGTGCCAGCAGTTATTCTAGATATAATGAAAAACTGTTTTTT. It yields the protein CASSYSRYNEKLFF.

The chain joins TRBV11-3 to TRBJ2-1, with D possibly matching TRBD1 (6 bases). Germline V gene data show CDR1 as SGHNT and CDR2 as YENEEA. V was cut by 5 bases and J by 3 bases, with 11 bases left in between. The CDR3 is 14 amino acids. CDR3 nucleotides: TGTGCCAGCAGCGGGCAGGGGTTCTACAATGAGCAGTTCTTC. Translation gives CASSGQGFYNEQFF.

J is TRBJ2-1 and V is TRBV15, with D unresolved. This CDR3 region has 13 residues. Trimming left V 6 bases short and J 2 bases short, with 8 bases between. Germline assignment: CDR1 LNHNV and CDR2 YYDKDF (reference sequence). The CDR3 sequence is CATRQTTYNEQFF. The CDR3 nucleotides are TGTGCCACCAGGCAGACAACCTACAATGAGCAGTTCTTC.

The chain uses TRBV27 and TRBJ1-1, with 7 bases matching TRBD1. Per the germline V gene, CDR1 is MNHEY and CDR2 is SMNVEV (reference sequence). V was clipped by 10 bases and J by 4 bases; unmatched bases: 15. The CDR3 has 15 amino acids. CDR3 DNA: TGTGCCACCAATCGGGGCGCAGGGGGAGGCACTGAAGCTTTCTTT. Protein sequence: CATNRGAGGGTEAFF.

The rearrangement uses TRBV5-1 and TRBJ2-1, with D tentatively TRBD2 (5 bases). This CDR3 contains 16 residues. Germline CDR1 reads SGHRS; CDR2 reads YFSETQ. V lost 2 bases and J lost 5, with 17 bases in between. CDR3 in DNA: TGCGCCAGCAGCTTCGACCCCTCGGTGGGAGACAATGAGCAGTTCTTC. It codes for CASSFDPSVGDNEQFF.

This chain connects TRBV18 to TRBJ2-5; TRBD1 aligns across 7 bases. This CDR3 is built from 15 residues. V was pared by 2 bases and J by 3 bases, with 6 bases of the junction left unmatched. CDR1 is KGHSH and CDR2 is LQKENI in the germline V gene. The CDR3 DNA reads TGTGCCAGCTCACCAAACTCCGGGACAGAAGAGACCCAGTACTTC. Amino acid sequence: CASSPNSGTEETQYF.

The chain uses TRBV19 and TRBJ1-2; D is unresolved. The CDR3 extends over 14 amino acids. From germline, CDR1 is LNHDA and CDR2 SQIVND (reference sequence). Trimming left V 3 bases short and J 5 bases short, with 13 bases between. The CDR3 region has the DNA TGTGCCAGTAGTATCCAAGATTTCGCTTATGGCTACACCTTC. It yields the protein CASSIQDFAYGYTF.

The chain combines TRBV5-1 with TRBJ1-2, with 7 nucleotides matching TRBD1. The CDR3 has 20 amino acids. Germline loops: CDR1 SGHRS, CDR2 YFSETQ. Unmatched junction bases numbered 21, after V lost 0 bases and J lost 4 bases. CDR3: CASSLEVGVPGQKLSYGYTF. The CDR3 region has the DNA TGCGCCAGCAGCTTGGAGGTGGGGGTTCCGGGACAGAAGCTTTCCTATGGCTACACCTTC.

This chain links TRBV27 with TRBJ2-6; the D gene is possibly TRBD1 (6 bases). CDR1 is MNHEY and CDR2 is SMNVEV in the germline V gene (reference sequence). The length of the CDR3 is 14 residues. Trimming shortened V by 6 bases and J by 4 bases, and 10 bases separated the two germline ends. CDR3 amino acids: CASRDSSGANVLTF. For the CDR3, the DNA is TGTGCCAGCAGGGACAGCTCGGGGGCCAACGTCCTGACTTTC.

This clone was seen just once. The V and J genes are TRBV21-1 and TRBJ1-1; whether TRBD1, the table's D call, matches the DNA was not checked. TRBV21-1 is reported as a pseudogene. The CDR3 is 13 residues long. For the CDR3, the DNA is TGTGCCAGCAGCAAAATAGAGAACAGTGAAGCTTTCTTT. As protein: CASSKIENSEAFF.

The CDR3 spells CASIGRGKGDSPLHF. CDR3 DNA sequence: TGTGCCAGCATAGGAAGGGGGAAAGGGGATTCACCCCTCCACTTT. This sequence joins TRBV25-1 and TRBJ1-6; D perhaps matches TRBD1 (6 bases). Between the trimmed V and J ends, which lost 7 bases and 8 bases, there was a span of 18 bases. Germline CDR1 and CDR2: MGHDK and SYGVNS. CDR3 length: 15 residues. Looking up the rest from reference TRBV25-1 and TRBJ1-6 gives the full variable domain: EADIYQTPRYLVIGTGKKITLECSQTMGHDKMYWYQQDPGMELHLIHYSYGVNSTEKGDLSSESTVSRIRTEHFPLTLESARPSHTSQYLCASIGRGKGDSPLHFGNGTRLTVT.

The chain recombines TRBV7-3 with TRBJ1-1; D gene unclear. Trimming took 4 bases from V and 7 from J, leaving 13 bases between them. Germline V gene sequence: CDR1 SGHTA, CDR2 FQGTGA. This CDR3 spans 13 amino acids. The DNA for the CDR3 is TGTGCCAGCAGCTCGGAGGCGGGCCGTGAAGCTTTCTTT. Encoded protein: CASSSEAGREAFF. The full variable domain, with the rest looked up from reference TRBV7-3 and TRBJ1-1, is GAGVSQTPSNKVTEKGKYVELRCDPISGHTALYWYRQSLGQGPEFLIYFQGTGAADDSGLPNDRFFAVRPEGSVSTLKIQRTERGDSAVYLCASSSEAGREAFFGQGTRLTVV.